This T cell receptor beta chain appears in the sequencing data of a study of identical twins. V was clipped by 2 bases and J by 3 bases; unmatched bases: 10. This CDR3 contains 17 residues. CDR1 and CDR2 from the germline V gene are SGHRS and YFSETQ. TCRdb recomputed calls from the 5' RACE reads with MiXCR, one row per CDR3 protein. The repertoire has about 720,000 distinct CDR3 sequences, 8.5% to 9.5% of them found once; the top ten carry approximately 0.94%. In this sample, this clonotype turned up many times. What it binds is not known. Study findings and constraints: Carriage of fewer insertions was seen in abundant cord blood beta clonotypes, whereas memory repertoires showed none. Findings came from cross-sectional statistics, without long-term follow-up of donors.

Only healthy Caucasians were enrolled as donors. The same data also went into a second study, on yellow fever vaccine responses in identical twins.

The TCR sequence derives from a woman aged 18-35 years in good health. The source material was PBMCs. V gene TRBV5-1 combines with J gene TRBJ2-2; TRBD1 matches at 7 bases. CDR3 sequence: CASSFPAGGADTGELFF. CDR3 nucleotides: TGCGCCAGCAGCTTCCCCGCAGGGGGTGCGGACACCGGGGAGCTGTTTTTT. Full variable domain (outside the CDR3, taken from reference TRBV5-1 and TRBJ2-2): KAGVTQTPRYLIKTRGQQVTLSCSPISGHRSVSWYQQTPGQGLQFLFEYFSETQRNKGNFPGRFSGRQFSNSRSEMNVSTLELGDSALYLCASSFPAGGADTGELFFGEGSRLTVL.